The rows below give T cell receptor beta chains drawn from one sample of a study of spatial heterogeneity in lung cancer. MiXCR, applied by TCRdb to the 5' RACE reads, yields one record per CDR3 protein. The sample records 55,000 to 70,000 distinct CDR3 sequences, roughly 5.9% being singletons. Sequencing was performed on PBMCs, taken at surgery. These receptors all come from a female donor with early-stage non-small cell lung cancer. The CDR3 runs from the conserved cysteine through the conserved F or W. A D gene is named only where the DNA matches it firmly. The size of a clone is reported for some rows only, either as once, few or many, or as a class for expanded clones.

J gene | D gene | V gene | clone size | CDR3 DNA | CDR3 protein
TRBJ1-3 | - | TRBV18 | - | TGTGCCAGCTCACCAATCCCCAAGAGCTCTGGAAACACCATATATTTT | CASSPIPKSSGNTIYF
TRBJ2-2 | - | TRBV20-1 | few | TGCAGTGCTAGAGACTGGGGGCACACCGGGGAGCTGTTTTTT | CSARDWGHTGELFF
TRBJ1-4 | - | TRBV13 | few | TGTGCCAGCAGCAAGCGGGGGACTAATGAAAAACTGTTTTTT | CASSKRGTNEKLFF
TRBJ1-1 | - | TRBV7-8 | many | TGTGCCAGCAGCCCCCCCGGGCTGAACACTGAAGCTTTCTTT | CASSPPGLNTEAFF
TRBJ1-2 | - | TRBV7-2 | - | TGTGCCAGCAGCTTAGCGTACAGGGAAGGCTATGGCTACACCTTC | CASSLAYREGYGYTF
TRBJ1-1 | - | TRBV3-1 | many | TGTGCCAGCAGCCAAGATGGGGCGGCTACTGAAGCTTTCTTT | CASSQDGAATEAFF
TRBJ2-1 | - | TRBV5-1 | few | TGCGCCAGCAGCTTGAACGGGGCCGTTGAGCAGTTCTTC | CASSLNGAVEQFF
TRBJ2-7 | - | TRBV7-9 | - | TGTGCCAGCAGCTCCCACCGGGACACTCTAAGGGAGCAGTACTTC | CASSSHRDTLREQYF
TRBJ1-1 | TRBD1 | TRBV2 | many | TGTGCCAGCAACCTAGTAACAGGGGGCGTGGACACTGAAGCTTTCTTT | CASNLVTGGVDTEAFF
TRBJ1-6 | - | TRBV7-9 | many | TGTGCCAGCAGCTGGGCGAGCTCCTATAATTCACCCCTCCACTTT | CASSWASSYNSPLHF
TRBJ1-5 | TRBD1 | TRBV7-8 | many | TGTGCCAGCAGCGACAGGGAGTATCAGCCCCAGCATTTT | CASSDREYQPQHF
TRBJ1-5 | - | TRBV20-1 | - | TGCAGTGCTAGTCCCGGGGGGCCCCAGCATTTT | CSASPGGPQHF
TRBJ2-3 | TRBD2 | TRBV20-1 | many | TGCAGTCTTAGCGGGACCACAGATACGCAGTATTTT | CSLSGTTDTQYF
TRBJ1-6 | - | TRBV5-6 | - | TGTGCCAGCAGTCCAGGGAATTCACCCCTCCACTTT | CASSPGNSPLHF
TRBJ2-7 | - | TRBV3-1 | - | TGTGCCAGCAGCCAAGAAGGCAGGCTTTTGGACGAGCAGTACTTC | CASSQEGRLLDEQYF
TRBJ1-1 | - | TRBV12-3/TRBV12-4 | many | TGTGCCAGCAGCCCACAAAGGATGAACACTGAAGCTTTCTTT | CASSPQRMNTEAFF
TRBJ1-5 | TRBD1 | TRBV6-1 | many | TGTGCCAGCAGAGGGGGACAGGGCGACAATCAGCCCCAGCATTTT | CASRGGQGDNQPQHF
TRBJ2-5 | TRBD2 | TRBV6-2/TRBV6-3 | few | TGTGCCAGCAGTGCTGGGAAGCTAGCGGGAGGAGCCCAAGAGACCCAGTACTTC | CASSAGKLAGGAQETQYF
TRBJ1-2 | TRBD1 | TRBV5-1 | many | TGCGCCAGCAGCTTGGCGGGACAGGGGAACTATGGCTACACCTTC | CASSLAGQGNYGYTF
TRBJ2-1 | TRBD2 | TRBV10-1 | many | TGCGCCAGCAGTGACCCCGGGGGACTAGCGGGTGCGTACAATGAGCAGTTCTTC | CASSDPGGLAGAYNEQFF
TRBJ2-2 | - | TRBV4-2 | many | TGTGCCAGCAGCCAAGATTCGTGGGAGCTGTTTTTT | CASSQDSWELFF
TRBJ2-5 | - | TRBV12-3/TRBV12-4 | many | TGTGCCAGCAGTTTCAGGGGGGGGCCCGAGACCCAGTACTTC | CASSFRGGPETQYF
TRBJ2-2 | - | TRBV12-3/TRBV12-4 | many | TGTGCCAGCACCGGTGGACCGACCGAGGACACCGGGGAGCTGTTTTTT | CASTGGPTEDTGELFF
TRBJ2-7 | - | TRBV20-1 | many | TGCAGTGCAGACCAGTGGGAAACCTACGAGCAGTACTTC | CSADQWETYEQYF
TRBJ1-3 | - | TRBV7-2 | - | TGTGCCAGCGGGCATCAACTAAGCTCTGGAAACACCATATATTTT | CASGHQLSSGNTIYF
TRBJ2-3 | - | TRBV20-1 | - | TGCAGTGCCGTATCGGGCCCCTCAGATACGCAGTATTTT | CSAVSGPSDTQYF
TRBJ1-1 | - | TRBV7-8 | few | TGTGCCAGCAGCGCGGGGCCTCCCGGGATGAACACTGAAGCTTTCTTT | CASSAGPPGMNTEAFF
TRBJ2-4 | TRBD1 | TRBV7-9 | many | TGTGCCAGCAGCTTGGACAGGGAGTCGGACATTCAGTACTTC | CASSLDRESDIQYF
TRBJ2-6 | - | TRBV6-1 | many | TGTGCCAGCAGTGTTCGCGGCAGGGGATCTGGGGCCAACGTCCTGACTTTC | CASSVRGRGSGANVLTF
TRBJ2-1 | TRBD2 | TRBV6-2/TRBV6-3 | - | TGTGCCAGCAGTAGGGGGGAACTAGCGGAATATTACTACAATGAGCAGTTCTTC | CASSRGELAEYYYNEQFF
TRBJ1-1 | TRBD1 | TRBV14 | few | TGTGCCAGCAGCTCGCAACTACGACAGGGACCTTACACTGAAGCTTTCTTT | CASSSQLRQGPYTEAFF
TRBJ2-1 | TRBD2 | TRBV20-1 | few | TGCAGTGCTAGGAGAACTAGCGGGGGGTATTACAATGAGCAGTTCTTC | CSARRTSGGYYNEQFF
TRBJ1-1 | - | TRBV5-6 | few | TGTGCCAGCAGCAGTAGGGGAGAAGCTTTCTTT | CASSSRGEAFF
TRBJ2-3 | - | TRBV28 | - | TGTGCCAGCAGTTTTCATGGGAGCACAGATACGCAGTATTTT | CASSFHGSTDTQYF
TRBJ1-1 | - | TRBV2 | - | TGTGCCAGCAGTGAATGGAGGGAAGCTTTCTTT | CASSEWREAFF
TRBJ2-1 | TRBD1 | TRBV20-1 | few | TGCAGTGCTGCTACGCCCGGGACAGCCTCCTACAATGAGCAGTTCTTC | CSAATPGTASYNEQFF
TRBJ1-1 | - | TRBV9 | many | TGTGCCAGCAGCCCCGATGGCAGCATGAACACTGAAGCTTTCTTT | CASSPDGSMNTEAFF
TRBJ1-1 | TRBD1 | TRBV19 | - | TGTGCCAGTAGTATAGATTGGGACAGACCTGAAGCTTTCTTT | CASSIDWDRPEAFF
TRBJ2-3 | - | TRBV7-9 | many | TGTGCCAGCAGCTTAGAGGTCCCAACAGATACGCAGTATTTT | CASSLEVPTDTQYF
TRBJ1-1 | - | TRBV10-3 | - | TGTGCCATCAGGGGCGAGGATAAAACTGAAGCTTTCTTT | CAIRGEDKTEAFF
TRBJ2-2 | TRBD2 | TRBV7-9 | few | TGTGCCAGCGGGACGGGACTAGCGGGGGCGAACACCGGGGAGCTGTTTTTT | CASGTGLAGANTGELFF
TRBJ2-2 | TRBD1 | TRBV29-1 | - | TGCAGCGCTGGGACAGGTTCCGGGGAGCTGTTTTTT | CSAGTGSGELFF
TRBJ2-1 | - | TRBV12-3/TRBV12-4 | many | TGTGCCAGCATTGAAAGCGGAGCCTACAATGAGCAGTTCTTC | CASIESGAYNEQFF
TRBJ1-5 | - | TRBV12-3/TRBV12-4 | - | TGTGCCAGCAGCGACTGGGGGGATCATCAGCCCCAGCATTTT | CASSDWGDHQPQHF
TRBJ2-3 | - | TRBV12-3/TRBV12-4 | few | TGTGCCAGCAGGGAGCGGGGCACAGATACGCAGTATTTT | CASRERGTDTQYF
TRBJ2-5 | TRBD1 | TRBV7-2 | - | TGTGCCAGCAGCTCGGGACAGTCCTTCACTCAAGAGACCCAGTACTTC | CASSSGQSFTQETQYF
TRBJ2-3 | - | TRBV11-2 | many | TGTGCCAGCAGCTTATGGGAGAACACAGATACGCAGTATTTT | CASSLWENTDTQYF
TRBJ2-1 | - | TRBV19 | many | TGTGCCAGTGGGAGGGACAGCCTTTGGAATGAGCAGTTCTTC | CASGRDSLWNEQFF
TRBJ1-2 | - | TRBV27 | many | TGTGCCAGCAGAGAGGGAGGCAGAGAGGTTCGAGGCTACACCTTC | CASREGGREVRGYTF
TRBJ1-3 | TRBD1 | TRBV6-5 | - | TGTGCCAGCAGCCCTAGCAGGGGGCCTGGAAACACCATATATTTT | CASSPSRGPGNTIYF
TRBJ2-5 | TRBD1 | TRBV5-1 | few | TGCGCCAGCAGCTCCAGGGGGCGGGAGACCCAGTACTTC | CASSSRGRETQYF
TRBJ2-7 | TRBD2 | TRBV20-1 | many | TGCAGTGGTAGCGGGAGGGCGTACGAGCAGTACTTC | CSGSGRAYEQYF
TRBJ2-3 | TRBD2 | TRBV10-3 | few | TGTGCCATCAGTGAGTCGACGTCGGCTAGCGGTGCTAGCACAGATACGCAGTATTTT | CAISESTSASGASTDTQYF
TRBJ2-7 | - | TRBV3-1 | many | TGTGCCAGCAGCCCTGGGGCAGACTACGAGCAGTACTTC | CASSPGADYEQYF
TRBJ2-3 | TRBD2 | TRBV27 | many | TGTGCCACCTCGCAGGGACTAGCGGGGGGGCCAGATACGCAGTATTTT | CATSQGLAGGPDTQYF